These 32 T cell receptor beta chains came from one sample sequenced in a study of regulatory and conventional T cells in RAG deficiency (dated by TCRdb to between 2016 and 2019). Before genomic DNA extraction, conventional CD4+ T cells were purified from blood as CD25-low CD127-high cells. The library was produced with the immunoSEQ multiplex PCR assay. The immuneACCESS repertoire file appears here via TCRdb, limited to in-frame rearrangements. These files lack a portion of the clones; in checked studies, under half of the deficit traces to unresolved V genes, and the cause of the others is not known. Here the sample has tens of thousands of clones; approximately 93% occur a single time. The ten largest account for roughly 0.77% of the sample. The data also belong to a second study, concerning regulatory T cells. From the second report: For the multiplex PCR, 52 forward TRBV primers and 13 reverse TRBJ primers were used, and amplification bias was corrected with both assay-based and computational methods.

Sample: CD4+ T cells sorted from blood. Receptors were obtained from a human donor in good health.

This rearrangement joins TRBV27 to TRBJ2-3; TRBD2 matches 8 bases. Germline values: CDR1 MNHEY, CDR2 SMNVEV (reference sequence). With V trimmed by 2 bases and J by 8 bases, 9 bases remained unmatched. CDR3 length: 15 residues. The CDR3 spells CASSLTYSREVTQYF. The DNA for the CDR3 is TGTGCCAGCAGTTTAACCTACTCGCGGGAGGTTACGCAGTATTTT.

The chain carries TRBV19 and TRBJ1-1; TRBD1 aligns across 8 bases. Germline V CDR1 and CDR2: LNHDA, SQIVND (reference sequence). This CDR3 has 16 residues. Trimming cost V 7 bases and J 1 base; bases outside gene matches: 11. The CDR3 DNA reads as TGTGCCAGTAAACATTCACAGGGGGTGTCGAACACTGAAGCTTTCTTT. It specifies CASKHSQGVSNTEAFF.

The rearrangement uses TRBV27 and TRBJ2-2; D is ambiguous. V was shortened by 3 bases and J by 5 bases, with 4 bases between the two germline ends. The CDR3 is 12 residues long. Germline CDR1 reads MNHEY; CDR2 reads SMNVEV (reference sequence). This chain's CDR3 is CASSFRTGELFF. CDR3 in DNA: TGTGCCAGCAGTTTCCGGACCGGGGAGCTGTTTTTT.

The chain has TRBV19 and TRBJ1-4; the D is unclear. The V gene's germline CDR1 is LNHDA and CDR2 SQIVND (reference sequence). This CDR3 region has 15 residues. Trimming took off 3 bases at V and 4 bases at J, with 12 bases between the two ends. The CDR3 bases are TGTGCCAGTAGTATGAGCAGTTCCGATAATGAAAAACTGTTTTTT. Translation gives CASSMSSSDNEKLFF.

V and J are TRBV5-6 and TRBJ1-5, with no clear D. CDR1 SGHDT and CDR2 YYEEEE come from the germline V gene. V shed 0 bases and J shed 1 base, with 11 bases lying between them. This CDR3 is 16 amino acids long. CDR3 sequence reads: CASSLGGRGSNQPQHF. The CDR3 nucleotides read TGTGCCAGCAGCTTGGGGGGTAGAGGAAGCAATCAGCCCCAGCATTTT.

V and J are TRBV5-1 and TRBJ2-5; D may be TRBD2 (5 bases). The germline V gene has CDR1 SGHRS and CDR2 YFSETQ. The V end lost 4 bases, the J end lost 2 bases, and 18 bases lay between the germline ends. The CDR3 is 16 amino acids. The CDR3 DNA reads TGCGCCAGCAGCCTATCCGTTAGCGCACCACAAGAGACCCAGTACTTC. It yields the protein CASSLSVSAPQETQYF. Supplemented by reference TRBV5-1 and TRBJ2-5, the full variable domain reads KAGVTQTPRYLIKTRGQQVTLSCSPISGHRSVSWYQQTPGQGLQFLFEYFSETQRNKGNFPGRFSGRQFSNSRSEMNVSTLELGDSALYLCASSLSVSAPQETQYFGPGTRLLVL.

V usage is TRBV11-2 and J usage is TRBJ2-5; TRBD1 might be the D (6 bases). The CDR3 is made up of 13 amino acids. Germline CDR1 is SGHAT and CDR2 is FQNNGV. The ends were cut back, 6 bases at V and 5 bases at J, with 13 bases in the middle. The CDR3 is CASSSIRGETQYF. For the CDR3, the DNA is TGTGCCAGCAGTTCCATCAGGGGTGAGACCCAGTACTTC.

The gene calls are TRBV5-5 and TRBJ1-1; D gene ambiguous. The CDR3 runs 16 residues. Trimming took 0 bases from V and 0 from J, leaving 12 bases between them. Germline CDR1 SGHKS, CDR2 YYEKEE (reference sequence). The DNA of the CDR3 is TGTGCCAGCAGCTTGGCCTTATCAGTAGTGAACACTGAAGCTTTCTTT. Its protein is CASSLALSVVNTEAFF.

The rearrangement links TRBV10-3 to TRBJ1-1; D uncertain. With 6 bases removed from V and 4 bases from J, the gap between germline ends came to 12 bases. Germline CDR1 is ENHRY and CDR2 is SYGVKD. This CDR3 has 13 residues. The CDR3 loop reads CAIRVSGTTEAFF. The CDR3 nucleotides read TGTGCCATCAGGGTCTCCGGCACCACTGAAGCTTTCTTT.

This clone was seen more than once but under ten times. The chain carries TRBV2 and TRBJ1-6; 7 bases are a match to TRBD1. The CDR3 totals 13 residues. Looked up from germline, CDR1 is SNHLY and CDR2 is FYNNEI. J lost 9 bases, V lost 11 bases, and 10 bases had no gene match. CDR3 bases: TGTGCCTTAAGGGGGACAGTTACTTCACCCCTCCACTTT. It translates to CALRGTVTSPLHF.

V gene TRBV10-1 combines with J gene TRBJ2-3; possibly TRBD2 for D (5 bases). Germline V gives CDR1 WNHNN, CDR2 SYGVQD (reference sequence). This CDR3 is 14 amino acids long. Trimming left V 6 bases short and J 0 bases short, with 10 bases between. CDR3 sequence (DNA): TGCGCCAGCAGGTTGGTAGCGAGCACAGATACGCAGTATTTT. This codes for CASRLVASTDTQYF.

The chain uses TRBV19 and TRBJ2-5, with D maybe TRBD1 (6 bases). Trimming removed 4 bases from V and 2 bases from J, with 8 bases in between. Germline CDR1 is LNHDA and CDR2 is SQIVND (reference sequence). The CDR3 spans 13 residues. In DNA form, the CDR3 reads TGTGCCAGTAGTACCCAGGGGCAAGAGACCCAGTACTTC. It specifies CASSTQGQETQYF.

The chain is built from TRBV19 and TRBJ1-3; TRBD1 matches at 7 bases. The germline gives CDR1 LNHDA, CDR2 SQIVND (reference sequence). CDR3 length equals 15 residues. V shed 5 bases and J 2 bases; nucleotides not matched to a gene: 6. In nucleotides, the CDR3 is TGTGCCAGTAGTCAAGGACAGGCTCCTGGAAACACCATATATTTT. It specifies CASSQGQAPGNTIYF. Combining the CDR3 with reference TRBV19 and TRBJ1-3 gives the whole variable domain DGGITQSPKYLFRKEGQNVTLSCEQNLNHDAMYWYRQDPGQGLRLIYYSQIVNDFQKGDIAEGYSVSREKKESFPLTVTSAQKNPTAFYLCASSQGQAPGNTIYFGEGSWLTVV.

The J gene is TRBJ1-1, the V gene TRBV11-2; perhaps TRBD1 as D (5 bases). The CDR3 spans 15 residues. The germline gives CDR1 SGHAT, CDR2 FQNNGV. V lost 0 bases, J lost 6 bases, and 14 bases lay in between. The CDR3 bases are TGTGCCAGCAGCTTAGAGAGCGGGGGTCGGGCTGAAGCTTTCTTT. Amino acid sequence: CASSLESGGRAEAFF.

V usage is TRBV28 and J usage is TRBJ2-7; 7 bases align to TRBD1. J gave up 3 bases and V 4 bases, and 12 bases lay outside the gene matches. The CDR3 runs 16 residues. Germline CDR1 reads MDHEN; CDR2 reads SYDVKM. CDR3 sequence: CASSSPGRGRDYEQYF. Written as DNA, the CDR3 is TGTGCCAGCAGTTCCCCCGGTAGGGGGCGCGACTACGAGCAGTACTTC.

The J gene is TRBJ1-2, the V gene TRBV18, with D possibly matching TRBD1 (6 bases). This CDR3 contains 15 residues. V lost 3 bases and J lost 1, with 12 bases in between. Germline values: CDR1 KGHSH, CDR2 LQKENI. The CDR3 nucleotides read TGTGCCAGCTCACCCCAGGACAGCCATAACTATGGCTACACCTTC. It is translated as CASSPQDSHNYGYTF.

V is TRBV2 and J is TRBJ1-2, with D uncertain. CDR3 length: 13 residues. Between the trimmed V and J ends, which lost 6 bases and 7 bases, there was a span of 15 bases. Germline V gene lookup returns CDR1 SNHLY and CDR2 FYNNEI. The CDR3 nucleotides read TGTGCCAGCAGCCAAGGTCAAGGGAGTGGCTACACCTTC. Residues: CASSQGQGSGYTF.

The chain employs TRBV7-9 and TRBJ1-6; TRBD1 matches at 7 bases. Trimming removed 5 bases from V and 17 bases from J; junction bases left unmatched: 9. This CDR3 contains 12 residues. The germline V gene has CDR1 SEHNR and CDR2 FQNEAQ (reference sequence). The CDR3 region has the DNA TGTGCCAGCAGCGCGGGACAGCTTAGTTTCCACTTT. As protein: CASSAGQLSFHF.

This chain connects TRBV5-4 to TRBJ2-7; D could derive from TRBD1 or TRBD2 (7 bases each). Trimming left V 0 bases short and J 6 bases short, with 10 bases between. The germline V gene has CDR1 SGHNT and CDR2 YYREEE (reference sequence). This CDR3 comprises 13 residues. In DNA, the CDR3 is TGTGCCAGCAGCTTGGTCAGGGGGGGCGAGCAGTACTTC. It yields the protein CASSLVRGGEQYF. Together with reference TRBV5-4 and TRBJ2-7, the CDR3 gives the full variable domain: ETGVTQSPTHLIKTRGQQVTLRCSSQSGHNTVSWYQQALGQGPQFIFQYYREEENGRGNFPPRFSGLQFPNYSSELNVNALELDDSALYLCASSLVRGGEQYFGPGTRLTVT.

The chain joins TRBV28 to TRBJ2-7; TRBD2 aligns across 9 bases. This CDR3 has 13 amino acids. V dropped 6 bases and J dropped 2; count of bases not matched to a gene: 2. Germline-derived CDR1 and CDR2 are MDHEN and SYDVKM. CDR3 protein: CASSSGGTYEQYF. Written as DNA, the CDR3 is TGTGCCAGCAGCAGCGGGGGGACCTACGAGCAGTACTTC.

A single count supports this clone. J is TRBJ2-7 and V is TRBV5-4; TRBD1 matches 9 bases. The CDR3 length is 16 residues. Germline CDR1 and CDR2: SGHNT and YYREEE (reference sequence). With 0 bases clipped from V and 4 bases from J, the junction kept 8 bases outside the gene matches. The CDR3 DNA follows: TGTGCCAGCAGCTTGGTGGGACAGGGAGTAGGGTACGAGCAGTACTTC. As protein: CASSLVGQGVGYEQYF. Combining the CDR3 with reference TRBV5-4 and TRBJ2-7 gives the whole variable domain ETGVTQSPTHLIKTRGQQVTLRCSSQSGHNTVSWYQQALGQGPQFIFQYYREEENGRGNFPPRFSGLQFPNYSSELNVNALELDDSALYLCASSLVGQGVGYEQYFGPGTRLTVT.

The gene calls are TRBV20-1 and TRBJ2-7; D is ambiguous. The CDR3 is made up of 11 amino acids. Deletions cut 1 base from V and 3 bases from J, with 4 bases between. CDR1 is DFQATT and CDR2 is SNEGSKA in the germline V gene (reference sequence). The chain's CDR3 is CSARANYEQYF. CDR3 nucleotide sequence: TGCAGTGCTAGAGCTAACTACGAGCAGTACTTC.

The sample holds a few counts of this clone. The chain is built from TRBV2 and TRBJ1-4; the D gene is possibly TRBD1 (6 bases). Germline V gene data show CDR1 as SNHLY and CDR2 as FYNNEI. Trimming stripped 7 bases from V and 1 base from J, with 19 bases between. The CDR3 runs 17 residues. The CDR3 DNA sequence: TGTGCCAGCAAGTACCCGGCAGGGGTGGGAACTAATGAAAAACTGTTTTTT. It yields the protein CASKYPAGVGTNEKLFF.

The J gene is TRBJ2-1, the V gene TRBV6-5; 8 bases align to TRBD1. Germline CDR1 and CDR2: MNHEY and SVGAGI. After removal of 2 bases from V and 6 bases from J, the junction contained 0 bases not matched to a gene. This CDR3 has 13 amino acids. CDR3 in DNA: TGTGCCAGCAGTTACGACAGGGGCAATGAGCAGTTCTTC. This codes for CASSYDRGNEQFF.

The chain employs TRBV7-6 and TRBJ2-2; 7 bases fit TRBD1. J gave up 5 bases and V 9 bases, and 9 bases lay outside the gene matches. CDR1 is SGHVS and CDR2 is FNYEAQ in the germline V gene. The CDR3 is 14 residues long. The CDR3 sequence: CASAGTDQTGELFF. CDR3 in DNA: TGTGCCAGTGCCGGGACAGACCAAACCGGGGAGCTGTTTTTT.

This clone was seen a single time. The CDR3 DNA reads TGTGCCAGCAGCTTAGTTGTGGGCGCGAACACTGAAGCTTTCTTT. It codes for CASSLVVGANTEAFF. The chain is built from TRBV7-9 and TRBJ1-1, with D unresolved. The V gene's germline CDR1 is SEHNR and CDR2 FQNEAQ (reference sequence). Trimming pared 1 base from V and 1 base from J, leaving 10 bases between. The CDR3 consists of 15 residues.

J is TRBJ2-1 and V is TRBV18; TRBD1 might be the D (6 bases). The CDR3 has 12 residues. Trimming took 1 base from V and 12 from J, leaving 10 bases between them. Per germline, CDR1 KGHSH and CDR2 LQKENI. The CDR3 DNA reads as TGTGCCAGCTCACCACGGGGGCAGTGGCAGTTCTTC. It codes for CASSPRGQWQFF. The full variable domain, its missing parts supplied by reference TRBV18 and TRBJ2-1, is NAGVMQNPRHLVRRRGQEARLRCSPMKGHSHVYWYRQLPEEGLKFMVYLQKENIIDESGMPKERFSAEFPKEGPSILRIQQVVRGDSAAYFCASSPRGQWQFFGPGTRLTVL.

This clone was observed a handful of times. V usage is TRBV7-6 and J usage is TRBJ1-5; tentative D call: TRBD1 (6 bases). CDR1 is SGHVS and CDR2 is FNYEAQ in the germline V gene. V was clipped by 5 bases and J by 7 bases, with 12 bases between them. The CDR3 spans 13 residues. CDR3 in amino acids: CASSPMGGQPQHF. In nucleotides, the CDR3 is TGTGCCAGCAGCCCCATGGGGGGCCAGCCCCAGCATTTT.

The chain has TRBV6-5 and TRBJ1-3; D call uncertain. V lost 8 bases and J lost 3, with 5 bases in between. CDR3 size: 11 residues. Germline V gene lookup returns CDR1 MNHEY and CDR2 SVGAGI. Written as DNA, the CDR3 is TGTGCCAGCCTGAGTGGAAACACCATATATTTT. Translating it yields CASLSGNTIYF.

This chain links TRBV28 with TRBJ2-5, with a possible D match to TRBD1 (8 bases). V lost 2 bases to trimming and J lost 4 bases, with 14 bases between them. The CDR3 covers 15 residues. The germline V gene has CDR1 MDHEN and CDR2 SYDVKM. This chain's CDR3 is CASSLGQGGRETQYF. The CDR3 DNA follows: TGTGCCAGCAGTTTAGGACAGGGAGGGCGAGAGACCCAGTACTTC.

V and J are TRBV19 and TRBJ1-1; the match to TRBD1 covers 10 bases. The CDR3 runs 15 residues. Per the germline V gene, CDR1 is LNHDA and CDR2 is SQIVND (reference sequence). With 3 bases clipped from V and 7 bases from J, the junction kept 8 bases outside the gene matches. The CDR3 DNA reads TGTGCCAGTAGTATGCCGGGACAGGGGACTTTTGAAGCTTTCTTT. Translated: CASSMPGQGTFEAFF. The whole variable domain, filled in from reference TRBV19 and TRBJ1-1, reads DGGITQSPKYLFRKEGQNVTLSCEQNLNHDAMYWYRQDPGQGLRLIYYSQIVNDFQKGDIAEGYSVSREKKESFPLTVTSAQKNPTAFYLCASSMPGQGTFEAFFGQGTRLTVV.

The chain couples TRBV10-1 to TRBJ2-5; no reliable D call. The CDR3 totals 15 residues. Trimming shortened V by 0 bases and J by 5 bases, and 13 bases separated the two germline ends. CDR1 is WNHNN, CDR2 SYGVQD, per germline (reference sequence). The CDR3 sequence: CASSESPGPGETQYF. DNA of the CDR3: TGCGCCAGCAGTGAGTCCCCGGGCCCCGGGGAGACCCAGTACTTC.